What follows are 18 T cell receptor beta chains derived from one specimen sequenced in a study of OX40 agonist ivuxolimab in advanced cancers. The repertoire was sequenced with immunoSEQ multiplex PCR; TCRdb's copy has only in-frame clones and lacks some. The data show about 58,000 clones, with roughly four fifths seen just once and more than 0.65% held by the top ten. Sample: CD4+ or CD8+ T cells sorted from blood, taken in a trial of the OX40 agonist ivuxolimab. The receptors derive from an adult with an advanced solid tumor such as melanoma, head and neck, liver or kidney cancer.

The chain links TRBV11-2 to TRBJ2-3; 7 bases fit TRBD2. V shed 1 base and J 5 bases; nucleotides not matched to a gene: 3. CDR3 length: 14 amino acids. Germline lookup yields CDR1 SGHAT and CDR2 FQNNGV. The CDR3 DNA reads as TGTGCCAGCAGCTTAGGGCCGGGGGGAGATACGCAGTATTTT. This codes for CASSLGPGGDTQYF.

V usage is TRBV29-1 and J usage is TRBJ2-2; TRBD2 aligns across 8 bases. V lost 8 bases, J lost 4 bases, and 12 bases stayed unmatched. The CDR3 consists of 15 residues. Looked up from germline, CDR1 is SQVTM and CDR2 is ANQGSEA. This CDR3 is CSIRRGGSSTGELFF. The CDR3 DNA sequence: TGCAGCATCCGCCGGGGGGGCAGTAGCACCGGGGAGCTGTTTTTT.

The chain joins TRBV7-6 to TRBJ2-7, with D possibly TRBD1 on 5 matching bases. Looked up from germline, CDR1 is SGHVS and CDR2 is FNYEAQ. The CDR3 has 13 residues. V dropped 9 bases and J dropped 0 bases, with 12 bases sitting between them. This CDR3 reads CASTGRSSYEQYF. DNA of the CDR3: TGTGCCAGTACAGGCCGAAGCTCCTACGAGCAGTACTTC. Full variable domain (missing parts from reference TRBV7-6 and TRBJ2-7): GAGVSQSPRYKVTKRGQDVALRCDPISGHVSLYWYRQALGQGPEFLTYFNYEAQQDKSGLPNDRFSAERPEGSISTLTIQRTEQRDSAMYRCASTGRSSYEQYFGPGTRLTVT.

This chain connects TRBV20-1 to TRBJ2-7; D unclear. CDR3 size: 11 residues. Germline loops: CDR1 DFQATT, CDR2 SNEGSKA (reference sequence). Trimming pared 3 bases from V and 2 bases from J, leaving 5 bases between. CDR3 in amino acids: CSASGTYEQYF. The CDR3 nucleotides read TGCAGTGCTAGCGGAACCTACGAGCAGTACTTC.

The chain links TRBV6-1 to TRBJ1-5; D is ambiguous. Germline V gene sequence: CDR1 MNHNS, CDR2 SASEGT. The V gene lost 2 bases and the J gene lost 7 bases, with 15 bases spanning the gap. The CDR3 is 15 residues long. For the CDR3, the DNA is TGTGCCAGCAGTGAATCGGTCCCGGGCGAGCAGCCCCAGCATTTT. Translating gives CASSESVPGEQPQHF.

This chain links TRBV6-4 with TRBJ2-1; 7 positions agree with TRBD1. Germline loops: CDR1 MRHNA, CDR2 SNTAGT. This CDR3 comprises 13 residues. V trimming: 3 bases; J trimming: 4 bases; junction bases outside the gene matches: 0. This chain's CDR3 is CASSEDRYNEQFF. The DNA for the CDR3 is TGTGCCAGCAGTGAGGACAGGTACAATGAGCAGTTCTTC.

The V and J genes are TRBV10-3 and TRBJ2-7; 8 bases match TRBD1. This CDR3 region has 16 residues. V shed 3 bases and J 1 base; nucleotides not matched to a gene: 8. Germline loops: CDR1 ENHRY, CDR2 SYGVKD. CDR3 DNA: TGTGCCATCAGTGACTCGCGTCGGGACAGGTCCTACGAGCAGTACTTC. Amino acids: CAISDSRRDRSYEQYF.

The chain has TRBV7-2 and TRBJ2-3; D unclear. The CDR3 is made up of 11 amino acids. Trimming pared 2 bases from V and 4 bases from J, leaving 1 base between. Germline V CDR1 and CDR2: SGHTA, FQGNSA. The chain's CDR3 is CASSLPDTQYF. The DNA of the CDR3 is TGTGCCAGCAGCTTACCAGATACGCAGTATTTT.

The chain carries TRBV19 and TRBJ1-1, with 9 bases matching TRBD1. Germline V lookup: CDR1 LNHDA, CDR2 SQIVND (reference sequence). The V and J ends lost 5 bases and 3 bases, in that order; junction bases with no gene match: 7. The CDR3 extends over 15 amino acids. The CDR3 nucleotides read TGTGCCAGTAGTCCTCCGAGACAGGGGGACACTGAAGCTTTCTTT. Its protein is CASSPPRQGDTEAFF.

By frequency in the sample, this clone is medium-sized (0.01 to 0.1%). Other DNA sequences in the sample encode the same CDR3. This chain connects TRBV19 to TRBJ1-6; D is unresolved. This CDR3 has 14 amino acids. V was shortened by 5 bases and J by 8 bases, with 13 bases between the two germline ends. The germline CDR1 and CDR2 sequences are LNHDA and SQIVND (reference sequence). CDR3 residues: CASSFGRVYSPLHF. DNA of the CDR3: TGTGCCAGTAGTTTCGGGAGGGTCTATTCACCCCTCCACTTT.

CDR3 nucleotide sequence: TGTGCCAGCAGTTACTCCAGAGACGCTGGAAACACCATATATTTT. Amino acids: CASSYSRDAGNTIYF. The chain carries TRBV6-5 and TRBJ1-3; D unclear. V was pared by 0 bases and J by 2 bases, with 8 bases between. There are 15 residues in the CDR3. The V gene's germline CDR1 is MNHEY and CDR2 SVGAGI.

This chain links TRBV11-2 with TRBJ2-2; D is ambiguous. From germline, CDR1 is SGHAT and CDR2 FQNNGV. The CDR3 runs to 13 residues. V was trimmed by 5 bases and J by 4 bases, leaving 8 bases between them. CDR3 in amino acids: CASSPHVTGELFF. Here the CDR3 DNA reads TGTGCCAGCAGCCCCCACGTCACCGGGGAGCTGTTTTTT.

This rearrangement joins TRBV6-1 to TRBJ2-7, with 8 bases identical to TRBD1. V shed 4 bases and J 1 base; nucleotides not matched to a gene: 9. CDR3 length equals 16 residues. Germline V lookup: CDR1 MNHNS, CDR2 SASEGT. The CDR3 nucleotides read TGTGCCAGCAGTGCCGAGAGGGACAGGCCGTCCTACGAGCAGTACTTC. This sequence encodes CASSAERDRPSYEQYF.

This sequence joins TRBV7-3 and TRBJ1-1, with TRBD1 identical over 7 bases. The trim removed 5 bases at V and 5 bases at J, leaving 11 bases unmatched. This CDR3 comprises 15 residues. Per germline, CDR1 SGHTA and CDR2 FQGTGA. The CDR3 loop reads CASSPPTGAATEAFF. DNA of the CDR3: TGTGCCAGCAGCCCTCCTACAGGGGCGGCGACTGAAGCTTTCTTT.

The chain carries TRBV18 and TRBJ2-7, with 7 bases that match TRBD2. Germline V gives CDR1 KGHSH, CDR2 LQKENI. Trimming removed 6 bases from V and 7 bases from J; junction bases left unmatched: 12. The CDR3 extends over 14 amino acids. The chain's CDR3 is CASSRGGGPEEQYF. In nucleotides, the CDR3 is TGTGCCAGCTCCCGCGGGGGAGGGCCTGAAGAGCAGTACTTC.

This clone was picked up a small number of times. The J gene is TRBJ2-7, the V gene TRBV11-1, with unresolved D. V was clipped by 1 base and J by 7 bases, with 8 bases between them. This CDR3 comprises 12 residues. The germline V gene encodes CDR1 SGHAT and CDR2 FQDESV (reference sequence). CDR3: CASSLVSWEQYF. DNA for the CDR3: TGTGCCAGCAGCTTAGTCAGTTGGGAGCAGTACTTC. Full variable domain (remainder filled in from reference TRBV11-1 and TRBJ2-7): EAEVAQSPRYKITEKSQAVAFWCDPISGHATLYWYRQILGQGPELLVQFQDESVVDDSQLPKDRFSAERLKGVDSTLKIQPAELGDSAMYLCASSLVSWEQYFGPGTRLTVT.

The gene calls are TRBV4-1 and TRBJ2-1; D not resolved. The CDR3 spans 16 residues. The V end was cut by 1 base, the J end by 0 bases, with 10 bases between. CDR1 and CDR2 from the germline V gene are MGHRA and YSYEKL. This chain's CDR3 is CASSQVAVSSYNEQFF. In DNA form, the CDR3 reads TGCGCCAGCAGCCAAGTCGCAGTCAGCTCCTACAATGAGCAGTTCTTC.

V and J are TRBV11-3 and TRBJ2-1, with 12 nucleotides matching TRBD1. The germline V gene encodes CDR1 SGHNT and CDR2 YENEEA. The CDR3 totals 15 residues. J was trimmed by 8 bases and V by 2 bases; bases with no gene match: 4. The CDR3 loop is CASSLSGQGADEQFF. The CDR3 DNA is TGTGCCAGCAGCTTATCGGGACAGGGGGCAGATGAGCAGTTCTTC.